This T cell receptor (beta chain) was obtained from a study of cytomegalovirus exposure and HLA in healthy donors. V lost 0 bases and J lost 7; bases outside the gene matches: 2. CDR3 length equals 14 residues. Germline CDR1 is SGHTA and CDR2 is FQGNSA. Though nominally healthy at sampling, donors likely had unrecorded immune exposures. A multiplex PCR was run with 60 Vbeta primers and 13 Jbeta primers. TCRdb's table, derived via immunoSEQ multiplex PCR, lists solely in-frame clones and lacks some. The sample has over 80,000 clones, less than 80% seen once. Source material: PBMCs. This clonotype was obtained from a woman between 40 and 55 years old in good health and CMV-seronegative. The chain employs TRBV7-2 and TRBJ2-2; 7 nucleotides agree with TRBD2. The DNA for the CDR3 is TGTGCCAGCAGCTTAGCGGGAGGGAACGGGGAGCTGTTTTTT. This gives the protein CASSLAGGNGELFF.